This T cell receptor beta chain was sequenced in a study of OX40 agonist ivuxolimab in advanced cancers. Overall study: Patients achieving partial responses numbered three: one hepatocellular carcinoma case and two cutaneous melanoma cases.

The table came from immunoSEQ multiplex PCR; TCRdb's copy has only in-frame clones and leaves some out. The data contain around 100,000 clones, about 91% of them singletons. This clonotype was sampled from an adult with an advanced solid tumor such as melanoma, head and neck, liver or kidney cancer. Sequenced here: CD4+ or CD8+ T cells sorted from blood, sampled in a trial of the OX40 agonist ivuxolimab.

CDR3 coding DNA: TGTGCCTGGAGCCGGAATTCACCCCTCCACTTT. Translated: CAWSRNSPLHF. The genes are TRBV30 and TRBJ1-6; no clear D gene. This CDR3 contains 11 residues. CDR1 and CDR2 (germline): GTSNPN, SVGIG (reference sequence). V lost 3 bases, J lost 7 bases, and 4 bases lay in between.